This TCR beta chain was recovered during a study of blood T cell repertoires in COVID-19 (dated by TCRdb to 2018 to 2021). A note on the overall study: Samples covering the acute and convalescent phases of COVID-19 were provided by collaborators in the United States, Italy and Spain. The sample metadata nearly always contained a de-identified subject ID, COVID-19 status, age in years and sex. The repertoires were made available in a free public database intended to serve as a resource for research on the immune response to SARS-CoV-2. The dataset comprised deeply sampled blood TCRbeta repertoires from subjects exposed to, actively infected with, or recovered from COVID-19. Where available, HLA class I and class II types were taken from metadata supplied by the sample provider and were not determined by assay-based typing. The material from the prospective study consisted of cDNA or gDNA derived from T cells, B-cell-depleted T cells, or PBMCs. The samples were drawn from two sources: the first 160 participants of the ongoing ImmuneRACE study, and 1,000 to 1,500 subjects contributed by 6 global collaborators.

Participants in the prospective study were aged about 18 to 90 years, lived in some 24 United States geographic areas, and enrolled through a virtual design. Cohort assignment in the prospective study relied on participant-reported clinical history from a screening survey and a study questionnaire. Each participant in the prospective study had whole blood, serum and a nasopharyngeal or oropharyngeal swab collected by mobile phlebotomists. Participants in the prospective study had the option to provide additional blood draws and questionnaires over an approximately 2-month period. Before DNA extraction, prospective study blood samples were shipped either frozen or at room temperature. The CDR3 spans 16 residues, from the cysteine through the phenylalanine. The CDR3 DNA has 48 bases and is translated from base 1. As encoded in the germline V gene, CDR1 is SGHAT while CDR2 is FQNNGV. V is reduced by 3 bases and J by 7 bases, leaving a spacing of 19 bases between them.

In regard to this clone: It lacks a known antigen. Per-base quality was not reported, and no clone a single base away is much larger than it.

The paper's findings and limits, for the study overall: Clinical and demographic metadata were provided uncurated, with the amount varying by source and participant.

TCRbeta CDR3 regions were amplified from genomic DNA using the immunoSEQ Assay, a bias-controlled multiplex PCR. The paper's processing steps were these. The number of nucleated cells in each sample was estimated from the amplification of reference gene primers within the assay. To quantify the absolute abundance of each unique TCRbeta CDR3 rearrangement, sequence reads were collapsed and filtered. For each sample, productive Simpson clonality was calculated as the square root of Simpson's diversity index over productive rearrangements. Imported from immuneACCESS, the table was reduced by TCRdb to in-frame sequences with V and J called. These copies leave out some clones; in studies compared against another copy, an unresolved V gene accounts for under half, and the cause of the remainder is not known. V and J calls and clone size follow that table, whereas D and trimming were derived from the DNA. This sample comprises some 170,000 clones, approximately 84% of them detected only once. The ten largest clones add up to 1.2% of the sample.

The source is a human donor with acute COVID-19. The donor label of this sample is uncertain. Recombination linked TRBV11-2 to TRBJ2-1; possibly the D gene is TRBD1, per 6 matching bases. What was sequenced was PBMCs or T cells enriched from blood (not recorded which). The CDR3 in this case is CASSFPDSLVSNEQFF. The nucleotide sequence reads as follows: TGTGCCAGCAGCTTCCCGGACAGCCTTGTTTCAAATGAGCAGTTCTTC.